The TCR beta chain described here comes from a study of shared clonotypes between healthy human individuals. TCRdb keeps only in-frame clones here, not all; method: immunoSEQ multiplex PCR. The sample lists roughly 2.5 million clones; about 92% were seen once. Germline values: CDR1 SGHVS, CDR2 FQNEAQ. CDR3 length equals 15 residues. The V end was cut by 5 bases, the J end by 3 bases, with 17 bases between. Points on this clone: Its antigen is unidentified.

Study-wide results and limits: Clonotype sharing across donors was expected to vary with sequencing depth.

The V gene is TRBV7-8, the J gene TRBJ2-7; unclear D gene. The clonotype originates from a man younger than 35 in good health. The sequencing input was naive CD4+ T cells sorted from blood. Subset in this sample: CD45RA+ positively selected. In nucleotides, the CDR3 is TGTGCCAGCAGCCGCGTCCCAGGTCCTTTCTACGAGCAGTACTTC. It codes for CASSRVPGPFYEQYF.